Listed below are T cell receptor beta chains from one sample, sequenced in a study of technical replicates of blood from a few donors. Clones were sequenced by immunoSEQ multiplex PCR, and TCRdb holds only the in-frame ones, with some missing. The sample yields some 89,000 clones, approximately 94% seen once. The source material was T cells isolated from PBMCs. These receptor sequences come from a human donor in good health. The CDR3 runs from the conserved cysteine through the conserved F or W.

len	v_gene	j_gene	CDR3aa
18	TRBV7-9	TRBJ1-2	CASSLVGPGTGGLYGYTF
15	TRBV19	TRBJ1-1	CASSITERLNTEAFF
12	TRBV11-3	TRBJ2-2	CASSLAFGELFF
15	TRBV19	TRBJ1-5	CASSIDSNSNQPQHF
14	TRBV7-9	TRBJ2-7	CASSPFRGSNEQYF
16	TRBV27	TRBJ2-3	CASRVLAGGYQRTQYF
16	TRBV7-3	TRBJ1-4	CASSLNAARGNEKLFF
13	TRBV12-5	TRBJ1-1	CASGSTWNTEAFF
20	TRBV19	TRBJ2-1	CASSDWRTSGSYIYHNEQFF
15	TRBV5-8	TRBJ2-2	CASSGDLTNTGELFF
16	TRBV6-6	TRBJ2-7	CASRLLQGSYVYEQYF
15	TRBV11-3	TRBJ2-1	CASSLGAGDSGEQFF
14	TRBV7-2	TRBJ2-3	CASSHRQGTDTQYF
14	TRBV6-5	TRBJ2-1	CASRRDRLYNEQFF
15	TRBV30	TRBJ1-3	CAWSVGPRSGNTIYF
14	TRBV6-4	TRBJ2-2	CASSRTANTGELFF
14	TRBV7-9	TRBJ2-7	CASSPDLSSYEQYF
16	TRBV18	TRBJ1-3	CASSPRQVGSGNTIYF
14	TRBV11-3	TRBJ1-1	CASSLGRSSSEAFF
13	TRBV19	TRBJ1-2	CASSIQGGYGYTF
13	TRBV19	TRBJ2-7	CASSMASGYEQYF
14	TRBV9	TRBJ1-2	CASSVTGTGDGYTF
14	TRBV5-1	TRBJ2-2	CASSLYGSTGELFF
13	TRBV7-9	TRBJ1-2	CASSLGTGGGYTF
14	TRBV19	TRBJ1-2	CASSNEQGLSGYTF
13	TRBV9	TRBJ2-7	CASSVGQTYEQYF
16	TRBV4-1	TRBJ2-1	CASSQAPAGGPDEQFF
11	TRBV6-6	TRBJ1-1	CASTQGWEAFF
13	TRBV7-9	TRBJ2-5	CASSRDRKETQYF
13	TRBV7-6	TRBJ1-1	CASSRQGVTEAFF
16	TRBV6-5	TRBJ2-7	CASSYSTGQVAYEQYF
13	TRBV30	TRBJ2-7	CAWTEMGPREQYF
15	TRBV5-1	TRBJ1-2	CASSFRDNFNYGYTF
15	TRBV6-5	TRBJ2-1	CASSYPGNSYNEQFF
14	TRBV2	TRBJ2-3	CASSDRLSTDTQYF
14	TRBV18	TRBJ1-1	CASSPRQGADEAFF
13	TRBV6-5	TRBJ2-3	CASSYTGKHTQYF
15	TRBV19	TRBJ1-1	CASSPLSGTGYEAFF
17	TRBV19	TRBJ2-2	CASSILAPTGGTGELFF
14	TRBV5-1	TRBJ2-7	CASSLGGRANEQYF
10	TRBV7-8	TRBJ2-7	CASPPMKQYF
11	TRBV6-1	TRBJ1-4	CASSAYRSAFF
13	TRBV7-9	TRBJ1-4	CASRSSTNEKLFF
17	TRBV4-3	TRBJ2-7	CASRSAPGDPSSYEQYF
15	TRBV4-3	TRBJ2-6	CASSQLSSGANVLTF
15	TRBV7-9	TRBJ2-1	CASSPSGNLNNEQFF
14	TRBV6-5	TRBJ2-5	CASRPSGSGETQYF
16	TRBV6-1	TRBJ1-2	CASSDGYADRWHGYTF
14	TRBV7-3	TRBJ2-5	CASSLLADQETQYF
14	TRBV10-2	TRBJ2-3	CASSELHSTDTQYF
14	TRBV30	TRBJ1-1	CAWTGGQWNTEAFF
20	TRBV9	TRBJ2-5	CASSVGRAGYRTGQQETQYF
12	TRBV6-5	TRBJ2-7	CASQRGAYEQYF